Sequencing of this T cell receptor beta chain was carried out in a study of T cells in Graves' hyperthyroidism and ophthalmopathy. The CDR3 extends over 12 amino acids. CDR1 is SEHNR, CDR2 FQNEAQ, per germline (reference sequence). Researchers took RNA transcripts and amplified the TCR beta CDR3 regions from them. TCR CDR3 regions were first amplified by RT-PCR with HTBI primers. In TCRdb, the multiplex PCR reads were re-called with MiXCR into one record per CDR3 protein. The sample has hundreds of thousands of distinct CDR3 sequences, 35% to 45% seen once; the top ten hold around 9.3%. This clonotype was seen just once. The junction shows a germline mismatch at one end, possibly a read error.

This TCR derives from a man aged 18 to 30 with Graves' hyperthyroidism. The source material was blood. This chain links TRBV7-9 with TRBJ2-2; TRBD2 agrees at 10 bases. The CDR3: CASSPRGSSGGF. The CDR3 DNA sequence: TGTGCCAGCAGCCCAAGGGGGTCTAGCGGGGGTTTT.